This TCR beta chain was observed in a study of cytomegalovirus exposure and HLA in healthy donors. Study findings and constraints: When a later analysis was performed, an Asian-associated ancestry cluster reportedly had fewer N-insertions than the approximately 600-donor mean.

The PCR was carried out with 60 Vbeta primers and 13 Jbeta primers. Produced via immunoSEQ multiplex PCR; TCRdb's table is partial and in-frame only. The sample records about 210,000 clones, 60% to 80% being singletons. The V end was cut by 5 bases, the J end by 2 bases, with 10 bases between. Germline V gives CDR1 KGHSH, CDR2 LQKENI. The CDR3 has 14 amino acids. With regard to this clone: Its antigen is currently unknown.

The sequencing input was PBMCs. The chain uses TRBV18 and TRBJ1-5; unclear D gene. This clonotype originated in a male donor in good health and CMV-seronegative. The CDR3, as DNA: TGTGCCAGCTCATTAGACATGGGCAATCAGCCCCAGCATTTT. Translated, it gives CASSLDMGNQPQHF. The entire variable domain, with the rest obtained from reference TRBV18 and TRBJ1-5, is as follows: NAGVMQNPRHLVRRRGQEARLRCSPMKGHSHVYWYRQLPEEGLKFMVYLQKENIIDESGMPKERFSAEFPKEGPSILRIQQVVRGDSAAYFCASSLDMGNQPQHFGDGTRLSIL.